This T cell receptor (beta chain) was retrieved from a study of T cells in Graves' hyperthyroidism and ophthalmopathy. RNA transcripts were the template for amplifying TCR beta CDR3 regions. During a first-round RT-PCR of the TCR CDR3, the HTBI primer set was used. MiXCR, run by TCRdb on the multiplex PCR reads, gives a single entry per CDR3 protein. This table holds just under 750,000 distinct CDR3 sequences, 35% found once. The germline V gene encodes CDR1 SGHDT and CDR2 YYEEEE. The V end lost 4 bases, the J end lost 0 bases, and 13 bases lay between the germline ends. The CDR3 is made up of 15 amino acids.

Sequencing used blood. The chain uses TRBV5-6 and TRBJ1-1, with a weak D call TRBD1 (5 bases). The sequence was obtained from a woman in her 40s with Graves' hyperthyroidism. The CDR3 protein is CASSIRRGMNTEAFF. The CDR3 nucleotides read TGTGCCAGCAGCATTCGCCGGGGGATGAACACTGAAGCTTTCTTT.